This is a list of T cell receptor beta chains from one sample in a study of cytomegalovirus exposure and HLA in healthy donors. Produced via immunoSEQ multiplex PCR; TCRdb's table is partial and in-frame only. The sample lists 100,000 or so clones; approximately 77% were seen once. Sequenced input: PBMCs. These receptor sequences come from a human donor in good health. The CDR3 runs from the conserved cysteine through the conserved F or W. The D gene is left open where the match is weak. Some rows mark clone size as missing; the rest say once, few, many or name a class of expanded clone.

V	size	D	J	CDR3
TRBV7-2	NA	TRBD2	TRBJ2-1	CASSSGLAGGNNEQFF
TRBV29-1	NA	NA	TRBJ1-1	CSVAGGRGNTEAFF
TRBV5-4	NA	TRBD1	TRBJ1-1	CASSFSTGSTEAFF
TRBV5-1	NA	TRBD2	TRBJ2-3	CASRLAGGTGADTQYF
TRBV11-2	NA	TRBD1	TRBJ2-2	CASLLKRGRLELFF
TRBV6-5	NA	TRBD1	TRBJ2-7	CASSYGTGAAEQYF
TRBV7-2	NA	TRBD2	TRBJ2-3	CASSFGGLAGGGSTDTQYF
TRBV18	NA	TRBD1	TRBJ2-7	CASSLTGGSYEQYF
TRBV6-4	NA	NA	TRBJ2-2	CASSSQGSNTGELFF
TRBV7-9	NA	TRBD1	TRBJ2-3	CASSLGTGVVTDTQYF
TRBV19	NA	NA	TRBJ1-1	CASHPMGGMNTEAFF
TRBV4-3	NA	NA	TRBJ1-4	CASSQETGLATNEKLFF
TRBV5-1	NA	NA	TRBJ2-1	CASSEPQRQEQFF
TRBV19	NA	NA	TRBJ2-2	CASRARGGTGELFF
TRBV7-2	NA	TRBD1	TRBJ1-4	CASSFEQGLNEKLFF
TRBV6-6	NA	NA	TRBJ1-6	CASSYGGGWGDSPLHF
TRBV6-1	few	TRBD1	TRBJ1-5	CASSEDRDQPQHF
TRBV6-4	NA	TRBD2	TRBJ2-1	CASSARILAGGPNEQFF
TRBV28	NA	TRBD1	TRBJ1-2	CASSFTQGAAYGYTF
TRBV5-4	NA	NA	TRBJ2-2	CASPSGTGELFF
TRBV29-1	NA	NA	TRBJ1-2	CSVLSGDGYTF
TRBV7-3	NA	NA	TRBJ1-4	CASSLNPRSRNEKLFF
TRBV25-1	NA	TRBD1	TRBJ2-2	CASSVGQGKNTGELFF
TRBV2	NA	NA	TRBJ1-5	CASSVGVGNQPQHF
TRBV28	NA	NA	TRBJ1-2	CASSRRGLNGYTF
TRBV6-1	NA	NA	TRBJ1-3	CATQQGGSGNTIYF
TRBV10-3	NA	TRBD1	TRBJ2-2	CAISESPGGTGELFF
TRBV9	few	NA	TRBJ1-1	CASSAIRVGGTEAFF
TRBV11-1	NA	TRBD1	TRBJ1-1	CASSPGWGQIHTEAFF
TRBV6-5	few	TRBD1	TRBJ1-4	CASSQGGEEKLFF
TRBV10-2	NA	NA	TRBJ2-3	CASSTGTQGADTQYF
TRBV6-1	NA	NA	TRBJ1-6	CASSSSYNSPLHF
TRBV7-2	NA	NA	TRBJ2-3	CASSPVVADTQYF
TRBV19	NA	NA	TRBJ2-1	CASSIMSEQFF
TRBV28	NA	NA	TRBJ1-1	CASRTGVSTEAFF
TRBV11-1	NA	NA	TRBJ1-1	CTSSLQGLNTEAFF
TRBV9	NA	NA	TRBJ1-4	CASSVGQSNEKLFF
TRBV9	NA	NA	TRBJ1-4	CASSVPVGEKLFF
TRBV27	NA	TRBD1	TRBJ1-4	CASSGQAKEKLFF
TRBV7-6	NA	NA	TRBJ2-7	CASSSQNNYEQYF
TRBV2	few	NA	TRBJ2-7	CASSEVSYEQYF
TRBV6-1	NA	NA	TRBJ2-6	CASSERRAAATPSGANVLTF
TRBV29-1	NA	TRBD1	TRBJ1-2	CSVETGSRNYGYTF
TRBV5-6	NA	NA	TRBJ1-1	CASSPRGGTEAFF
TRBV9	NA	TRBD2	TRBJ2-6	CASSVTGGTGANVLTF
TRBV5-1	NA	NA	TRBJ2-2	CASSATGNTGELFF
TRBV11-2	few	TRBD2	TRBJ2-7	CASSLGSGRVSYEQYF
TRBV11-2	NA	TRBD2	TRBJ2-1	CASSLVGLADNEQFF
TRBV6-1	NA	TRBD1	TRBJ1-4	CASSGQGRGSNEKLFF
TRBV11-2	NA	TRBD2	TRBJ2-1	CASSSPSLPGGPYNEQFF
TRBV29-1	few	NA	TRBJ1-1	CSGRQTNTEAFF
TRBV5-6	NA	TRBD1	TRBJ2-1	CASDRGSYNEQFF
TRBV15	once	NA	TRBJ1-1	CATSAKRNTEAFF